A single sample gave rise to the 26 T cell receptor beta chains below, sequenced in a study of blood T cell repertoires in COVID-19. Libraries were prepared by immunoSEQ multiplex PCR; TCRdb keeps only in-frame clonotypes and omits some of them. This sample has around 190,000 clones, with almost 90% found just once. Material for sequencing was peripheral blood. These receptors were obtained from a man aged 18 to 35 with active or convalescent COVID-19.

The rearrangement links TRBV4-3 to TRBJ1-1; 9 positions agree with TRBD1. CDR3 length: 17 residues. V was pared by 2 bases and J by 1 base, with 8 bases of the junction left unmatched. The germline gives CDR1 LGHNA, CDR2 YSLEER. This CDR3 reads CASSQFPGQGWNTEAFF. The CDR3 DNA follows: TGCGCCAGCAGCCAATTCCCGGGACAGGGTTGGAACACTGAAGCTTTCTTT.

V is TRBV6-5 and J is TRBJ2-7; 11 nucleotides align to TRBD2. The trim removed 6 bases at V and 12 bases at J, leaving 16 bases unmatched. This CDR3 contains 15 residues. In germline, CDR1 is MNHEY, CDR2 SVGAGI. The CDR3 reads CASRPGTSGVMGPYF. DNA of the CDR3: TGTGCCAGCAGACCCGGGACTAGCGGCGTCATGGGGCCGTACTTC.

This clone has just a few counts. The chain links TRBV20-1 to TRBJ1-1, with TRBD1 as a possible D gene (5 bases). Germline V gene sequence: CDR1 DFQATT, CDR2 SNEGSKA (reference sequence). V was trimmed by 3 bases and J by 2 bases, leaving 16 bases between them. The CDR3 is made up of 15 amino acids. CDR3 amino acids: CSASKAGRVNTEAFF. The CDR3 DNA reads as TGCAGTGCTAGTAAAGCAGGGAGGGTTAACACTGAAGCTTTCTTT.

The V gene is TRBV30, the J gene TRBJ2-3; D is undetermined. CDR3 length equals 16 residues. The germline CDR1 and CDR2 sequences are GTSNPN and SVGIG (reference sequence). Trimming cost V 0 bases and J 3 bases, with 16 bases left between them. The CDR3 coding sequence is TGTGCCTGGAGTGTAGAGAGGCCTTTCGGGACAGATACGCAGTATTTT. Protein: CAWSVERPFGTDTQYF.

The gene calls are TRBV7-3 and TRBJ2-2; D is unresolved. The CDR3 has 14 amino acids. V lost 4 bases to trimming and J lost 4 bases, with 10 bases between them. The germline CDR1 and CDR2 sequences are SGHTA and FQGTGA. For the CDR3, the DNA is TGTGCCAGCAGCTCCGTCGGCGGCACCGGGGAGCTGTTTTTT. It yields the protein CASSSVGGTGELFF.

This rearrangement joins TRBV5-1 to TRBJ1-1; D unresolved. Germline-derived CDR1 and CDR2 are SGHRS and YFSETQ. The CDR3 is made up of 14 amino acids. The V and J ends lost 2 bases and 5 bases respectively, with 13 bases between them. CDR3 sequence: CASSLSGLGTEAFF. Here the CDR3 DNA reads TGCGCCAGCAGCTTATCAGGACTTGGGACTGAAGCTTTCTTT. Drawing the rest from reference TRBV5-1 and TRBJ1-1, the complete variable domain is KAGVTQTPRYLIKTRGQQVTLSCSPISGHRSVSWYQQTPGQGLQFLFEYFSETQRNKGNFPGRFSGRQFSNSRSEMNVSTLELGDSALYLCASSLSGLGTEAFFGQGTRLTVV.

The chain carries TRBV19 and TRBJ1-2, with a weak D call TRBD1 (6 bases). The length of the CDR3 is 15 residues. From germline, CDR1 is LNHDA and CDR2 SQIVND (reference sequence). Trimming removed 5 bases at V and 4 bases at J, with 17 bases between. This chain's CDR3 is CASSFGQIGIYGYTF. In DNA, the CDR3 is TGTGCCAGTAGTTTCGGACAGATCGGAATCTATGGCTACACCTTC.

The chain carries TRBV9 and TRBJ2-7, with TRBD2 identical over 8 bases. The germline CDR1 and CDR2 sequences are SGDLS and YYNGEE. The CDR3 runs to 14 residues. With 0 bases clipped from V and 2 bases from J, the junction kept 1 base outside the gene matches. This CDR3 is CASSVAGGPYEQYF. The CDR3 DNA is TGTGCCAGCAGCGTAGCGGGAGGGCCCTACGAGCAGTACTTC.

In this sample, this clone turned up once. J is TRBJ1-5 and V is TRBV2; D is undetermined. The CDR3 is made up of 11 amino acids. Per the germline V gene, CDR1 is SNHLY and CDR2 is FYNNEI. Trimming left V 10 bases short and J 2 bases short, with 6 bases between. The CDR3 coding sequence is TGTGCCACCGGGGGCAATCAGCCCCAGCATTTT. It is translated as CATGGNQPQHF.

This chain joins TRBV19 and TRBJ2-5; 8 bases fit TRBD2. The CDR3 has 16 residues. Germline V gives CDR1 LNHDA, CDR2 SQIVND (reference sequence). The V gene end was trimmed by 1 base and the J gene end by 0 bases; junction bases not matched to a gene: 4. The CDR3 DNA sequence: TGTGCCAGTAGTATAGTCGGCGGGAGGTACCAAGAGACCCAGTACTTC. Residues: CASSIVGGRYQETQYF.

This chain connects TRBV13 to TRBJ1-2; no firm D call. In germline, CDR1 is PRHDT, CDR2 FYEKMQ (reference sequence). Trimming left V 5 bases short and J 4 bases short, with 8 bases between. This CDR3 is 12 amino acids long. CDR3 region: CASSLRFYGYTF. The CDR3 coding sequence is TGTGCCAGCAGCCTCCGTTTCTATGGCTACACCTTC.

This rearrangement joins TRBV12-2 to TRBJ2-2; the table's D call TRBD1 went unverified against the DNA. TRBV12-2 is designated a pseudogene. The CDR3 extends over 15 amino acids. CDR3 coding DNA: TGTGCAAGTCGCTTTCCAGTATTGAACACCGGGGAGCTGTTTTTT. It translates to CASRFPVLNTGELFF.

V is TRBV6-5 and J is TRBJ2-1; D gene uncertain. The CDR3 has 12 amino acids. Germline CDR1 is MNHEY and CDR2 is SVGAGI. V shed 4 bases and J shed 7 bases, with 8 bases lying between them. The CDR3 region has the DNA TGTGCCAGCAGTTTGTCTAGGAATGAGCAGTTCTTC. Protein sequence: CASSLSRNEQFF.

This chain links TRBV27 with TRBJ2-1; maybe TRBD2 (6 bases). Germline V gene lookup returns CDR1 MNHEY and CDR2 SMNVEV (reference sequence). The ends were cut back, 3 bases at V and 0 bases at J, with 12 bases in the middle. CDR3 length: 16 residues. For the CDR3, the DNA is TGTGCCAGCAGTTTTATCGTGGGGGGCTCCTACAATGAGCAGTTCTTC. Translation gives CASSFIVGGSYNEQFF.

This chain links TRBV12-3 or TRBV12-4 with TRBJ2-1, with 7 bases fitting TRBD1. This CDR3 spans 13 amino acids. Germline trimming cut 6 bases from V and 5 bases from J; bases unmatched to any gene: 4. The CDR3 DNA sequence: TGTGCCAGCAGGACAGGGACCGACAATGAGCAGTTCTTC. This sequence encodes CASRTGTDNEQFF.

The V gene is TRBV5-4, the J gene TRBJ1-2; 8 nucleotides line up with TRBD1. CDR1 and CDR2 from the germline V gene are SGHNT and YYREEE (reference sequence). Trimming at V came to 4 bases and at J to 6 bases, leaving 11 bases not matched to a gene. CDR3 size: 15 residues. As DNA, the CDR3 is TGTGCCAGCAGCCAACCAATGGCGGGACAGGATGGCTACACCTTC. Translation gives CASSQPMAGQDGYTF.

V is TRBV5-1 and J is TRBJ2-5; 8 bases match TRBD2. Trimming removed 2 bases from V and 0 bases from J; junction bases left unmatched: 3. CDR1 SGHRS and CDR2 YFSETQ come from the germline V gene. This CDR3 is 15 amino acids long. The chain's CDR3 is CASSFTSGNQETQYF. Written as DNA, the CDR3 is TGCGCCAGCAGCTTTACTAGCGGTAACCAAGAGACCCAGTACTTC.

The CDR3 spells CASSFSGQNTEAFF. The CDR3 nucleotides read TGTGCCAGCAGTTTTTCGGGTCAGAACACTGAAGCTTTCTTT. This chain uses TRBV6-2 or TRBV6-3 with TRBJ1-1; D is ambiguous. This CDR3 region has 14 residues. Trimming cost V 4 bases and J 1 base, with 10 bases left between them. Looked up from germline, CDR1 is MNHEY and CDR2 is SVGEGT.

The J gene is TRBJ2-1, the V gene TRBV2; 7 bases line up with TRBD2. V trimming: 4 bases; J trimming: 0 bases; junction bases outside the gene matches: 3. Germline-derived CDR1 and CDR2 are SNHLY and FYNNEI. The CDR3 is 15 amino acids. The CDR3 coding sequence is TGTGCCAGCAGTGCGGGCGGGAGCTCCTACAATGAGCAGTTCTTC. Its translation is CASSAGGSSYNEQFF.

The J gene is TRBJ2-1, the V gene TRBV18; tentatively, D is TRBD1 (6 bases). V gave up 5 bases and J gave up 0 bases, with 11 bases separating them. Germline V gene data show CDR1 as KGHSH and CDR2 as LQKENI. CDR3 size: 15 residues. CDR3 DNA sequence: TGTGCCAGCTCATCCGACAGGAACTCCTACAATGAGCAGTTCTTC. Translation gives CASSSDRNSYNEQFF.

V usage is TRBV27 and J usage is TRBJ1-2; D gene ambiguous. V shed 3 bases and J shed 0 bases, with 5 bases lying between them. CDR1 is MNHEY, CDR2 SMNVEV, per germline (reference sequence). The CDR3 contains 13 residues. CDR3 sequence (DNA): TGTGCCAGCAGTTTTACAGCTAACTATGGCTACACCTTC. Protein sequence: CASSFTANYGYTF.

CDR3 sequence (DNA): TGTGCCAGCAGTCCCATAACGGGGGGGCCTTGGGACAATGAGCAGTTCTTC. Translated, it gives CASSPITGGPWDNEQFF. The chain links TRBV2 to TRBJ2-1, with 8 bases fitting TRBD2. From germline, CDR1 is SNHLY and CDR2 FYNNEI. This CDR3 region has 17 residues. Losses at the gene ends were 5 bases for V and 5 bases for J; bases not matched to a gene: 14.

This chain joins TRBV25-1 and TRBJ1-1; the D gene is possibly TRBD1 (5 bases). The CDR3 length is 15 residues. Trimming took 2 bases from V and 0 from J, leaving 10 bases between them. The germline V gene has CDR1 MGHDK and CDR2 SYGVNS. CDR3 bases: TGTGCCAGCAGTGAACCGGGGGAGATGAACACTGAAGCTTTCTTT. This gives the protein CASSEPGEMNTEAFF. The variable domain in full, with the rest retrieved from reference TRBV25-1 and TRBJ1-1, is EADIYQTPRYLVIGTGKKITLECSQTMGHDKMYWYQQDPGMELHLIHYSYGVNSTEKGDLSSESTVSRIRTEHFPLTLESARPSHTSQYLCASSEPGEMNTEAFFGQGTRLTVV.

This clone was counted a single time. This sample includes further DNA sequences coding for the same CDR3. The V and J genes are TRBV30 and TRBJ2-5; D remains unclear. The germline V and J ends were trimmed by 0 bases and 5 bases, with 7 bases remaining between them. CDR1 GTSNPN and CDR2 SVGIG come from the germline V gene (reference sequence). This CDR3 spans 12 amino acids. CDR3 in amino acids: CAWSVLRETQYF. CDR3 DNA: TGTGCCTGGAGTGTACTAAGGGAGACCCAGTACTTC.

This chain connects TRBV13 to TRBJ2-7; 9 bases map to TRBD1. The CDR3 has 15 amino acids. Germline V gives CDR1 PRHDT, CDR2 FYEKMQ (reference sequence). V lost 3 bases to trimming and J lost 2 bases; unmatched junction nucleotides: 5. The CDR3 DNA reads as TGTGCCAGCAGCTTCCGACAGGGGGTCGCCTACGAGCAGTACTTC. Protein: CASSFRQGVAYEQYF.

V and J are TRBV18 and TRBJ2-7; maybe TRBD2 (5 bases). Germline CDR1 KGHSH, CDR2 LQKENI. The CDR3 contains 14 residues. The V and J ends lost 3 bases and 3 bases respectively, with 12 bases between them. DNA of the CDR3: TGTGCCAGCTCACCGAATCCGAGGGACTACGAGCAGTACTTC. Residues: CASSPNPRDYEQYF.